This T cell receptor beta chain was obtained from a study of cytomegalovirus exposure and HLA in healthy donors. Germline loops: CDR1 LNHDA, CDR2 SQIVND (reference sequence). V was pared by 6 bases and J by 2 bases, with 3 bases of the junction left unmatched. CDR3 length: 13 amino acids. PCR amplification relied on 60 Vbeta primers (plus 13 Jbeta primers). Assay used: immunoSEQ multiplex PCR; TCRdb lists only in-frame clones, some missing. The sample contains more than 90,000 clones, 70% to 85% of which appear only once. Comment on this clone: This sample includes further DNA sequences coding for the same CDR3.

Sequencing was carried out using PBMCs. This rearrangement joins TRBV19 to TRBJ1-2, with 7 bases that match TRBD1. This sequence originates from a woman in her fifties or sixties in good health and CMV-seropositive. As DNA, the CDR3 is TGTGCCAGTAGCCCGGGACAGAACTATGGCTACACCTTC. Its translation is CASSPGQNYGYTF.